The 31 T cell receptor beta chains below come from one sample, sequenced in a study of blood T cell repertoires in COVID-19. Sequencing was performed with immunoSEQ multiplex PCR; in TCRdb, only in-frame clones are kept and a portion is missing. The sample includes 250,000 to 300,000 clones, approximately 90% seen only once; the top ten take over 2%. Sample: peripheral blood. Receptors originate from a woman aged 25-40 years with COVID-19, enrolled during active disease.

The rearrangement joins TRBV9 to TRBJ2-2; TRBD1 aligns across 9 bases. V lost 4 bases, J lost 1 base, and 11 bases stayed unmatched. The length of the CDR3 is 18 residues. Germline-derived CDR1 and CDR2 are SGDLS and YYNGEE. The CDR3 reads CASSLSFPGQGNTGELFF. CDR3 in DNA: TGTGCCAGCAGCCTTAGCTTTCCGGGACAGGGGAACACCGGGGAGCTGTTTTTT.

This rearrangement joins TRBV9 to TRBJ2-1; no clear D. Germline values: CDR1 SGDLS, CDR2 YYNGEE. V was shortened by 1 base and J by 6 bases, with 5 bases between the two germline ends. The CDR3 loop spans 12 amino acids. CDR3 sequence: CASSVSGNEQFF. The CDR3 bases are TGTGCCAGCAGCGTATCAGGCAATGAGCAGTTCTTC.

The rearrangement joins TRBV15 to TRBJ2-2; D is unresolved. In germline, CDR1 is LNHNV, CDR2 YYDKDF (reference sequence). Trimming left V 0 bases short and J 5 bases short, with 7 bases between. This CDR3 comprises 14 residues. CDR3 residues: CATSRDTRTGELFF. CDR3 nucleotide sequence: TGTGCCACCAGCAGAGATACACGAACCGGGGAGCTGTTTTTT.

The chain recombines TRBV5-4 with TRBJ2-4; D remains ambiguous. The length of the CDR3 is 16 residues. Germline lookup yields CDR1 SGHNT and CDR2 YYREEE (reference sequence). The V end lost 0 bases, the J end lost 1 base, and 11 bases lay between the germline ends. CDR3 sequence reads: CASSLGSDKAKNIQYF. Written as DNA, the CDR3 is TGTGCCAGCAGCTTGGGATCAGATAAGGCCAAAAACATTCAGTACTTC. The variable domain in full, completed from reference TRBV5-4 and TRBJ2-4, reads ETGVTQSPTHLIKTRGQQVTLRCSSQSGHNTVSWYQQALGQGPQFIFQYYREEENGRGNFPPRFSGLQFPNYSSELNVNALELDDSALYLCASSLGSDKAKNIQYFGAGTRLSVL.

This clone has more than one count but fewer than ten. This chain uses TRBV4-2 with TRBJ2-4; tentatively, D is TRBD1 (6 bases). Germline CDR1 is LGHNA and CDR2 is YNFKEQ. V dropped 0 bases and J dropped 1 base, with 19 bases sitting between them. This CDR3 has 19 amino acids. CDR3: CASSQDITTGIGAKNIQYF. The CDR3 DNA reads as TGTGCCAGCAGCCAAGATATTACGACAGGAATCGGGGCCAAAAACATTCAGTACTTC.

This rearrangement joins TRBV5-1 to TRBJ1-2, with D unclear. The V end was cut by 4 bases, the J end by 7 bases, with 35 bases between. CDR1 is SGHRS, CDR2 YFSETQ, per germline. CDR3 length equals 20 residues. CDR3 nucleotides: TGCGCCAGCAGCCCGAATAGGATGAGTATCCAATACTCTACCAGAGGTGGCTACACCTTC. This sequence encodes CASSPNRMSIQYSTRGGYTF.

DNA of the CDR3: TGTGCCAGCAGTGCCCCGGGACTGTGGTCTGGAAACACCATATATTTT. Protein: CASSAPGLWSGNTIYF. The chain uses TRBV6-1 and TRBJ1-3; D possibly corresponds to TRBD1 (5 bases). This CDR3 contains 16 residues. The germline V gene has CDR1 MNHNS and CDR2 SASEGT. The V end lost 4 bases, the J end lost 1 base, and 14 bases lay between the germline ends.

The V and J genes are TRBV19 and TRBJ1-5; D ambiguous. Trimming removed 6 bases from V and 0 bases from J, with 9 bases in between. The germline gives CDR1 LNHDA, CDR2 SQIVND (reference sequence). The CDR3 covers 14 residues. The CDR3 DNA follows: TGTGCCAGTAGGCCAGACTATAGCAATCAGCCCCAGCATTTT. Its protein is CASRPDYSNQPQHF.

In this sample, this clone turned up once. The chain is built from TRBV7-9 and TRBJ2-1; 9 bases map to TRBD2. Germline values: CDR1 SEHNR, CDR2 FQNEAQ (reference sequence). Trimming cost V 4 bases and J 13 bases; bases outside gene matches: 14. The CDR3 sequence is 15 residues long. The CDR3, as DNA: TGTGCCAGCAGCTCCGCGGGAGGGCCCGATAAAATCCAGTTCTTC. This gives the protein CASSSAGGPDKIQFF.

V is TRBV24-1 and J is TRBJ2-3, with 9 bases fitting TRBD1. There are 15 residues in the CDR3. Germline CDR1 reads KGHDR; CDR2 reads SFDVKD. Trimming cost V 4 bases and J 3 bases; bases outside gene matches: 4. CDR3 sequence (DNA): TGTGCCACCAGTGACCTGGGACAGGGAACAGATACGCAGTATTTT. It is translated as CATSDLGQGTDTQYF.

The J gene is TRBJ2-2, the V gene TRBV9; 7 nucleotides match TRBD1. The V gene's germline CDR1 is SGDLS and CDR2 YYNGEE. This CDR3 has 17 residues. The J segment lost 5 bases and the V segment lost 0 bases, leaving 10 bases of the junction unmatched. CDR3 DNA: TGTGCCAGCAGCGTAGGGGGTATGGGACAGATTACCGGGGAGCTGTTTTTT. Translated, it gives CASSVGGMGQITGELFF.

The J gene is TRBJ2-3, the V gene TRBV28, with D possibly matching TRBD2 (6 bases). The CDR3 sequence is 16 residues long. Germline V gene lookup returns CDR1 MDHEN and CDR2 SYDVKM. The ends were cut back, 6 bases at V and 0 bases at J, with 16 bases in the middle. Here the CDR3 reads CASSYKLGGSTDTQYF. The CDR3 DNA is TGTGCCAGCAGCTACAAATTGGGGGGAAGCACAGATACGCAGTATTTT.

The V and J genes are TRBV23-1 and TRBJ2-5; D possibly corresponds to TRBD1 (6 bases). TRBV23-1 is flagged as an ORF with uncertain function. Trimming stripped 7 bases from V and 0 bases from J, with 9 bases between. The CDR3 is made up of 13 amino acids. Written as DNA, the CDR3 is TGCGCCAGCACCGGGACACACCAAGAGACCCAGTACTTC. Amino acid sequence: CASTGTHQETQYF.

The chain couples TRBV14 to TRBJ1-3; D remains ambiguous. CDR3 length equals 14 residues. Germline V CDR1 and CDR2: SGHDN, FVKESK. The V and J ends lost 2 bases and 7 bases respectively, with 12 bases between them. The CDR3 protein is CASSQNIGWNTIYF. The CDR3 DNA sequence: TGTGCCAGCAGCCAAAATATCGGTTGGAACACCATATATTTT.

The gene calls are TRBV19 and TRBJ1-1; D is possibly TRBD1 (6 bases). The CDR3 runs 17 residues. Trimming stripped 4 bases from V and 0 bases from J, with 18 bases between. Looked up from germline, CDR1 is LNHDA and CDR2 is SQIVND (reference sequence). Written as DNA, the CDR3 is TGTGCCAGTAGTACAACGGGGACACGCATAATGAACACTGAAGCTTTCTTT. This sequence encodes CASSTTGTRIMNTEAFF.

The CDR3 DNA is TGTGCCAGCAGCCTCCACCTGGGAGCGGGACTCCCCAATGAGCAGTTCTTC. It codes for CASSLHLGAGLPNEQFF. The chain has TRBV11-2 and TRBJ2-1, with TRBD2 identical over 7 bases. V shed 5 bases and J 6 bases; nucleotides not matched to a gene: 16. Germline CDR1 reads SGHAT; CDR2 reads FQNNGV. This CDR3 spans 17 amino acids.

The rearrangement links TRBV9 to TRBJ1-1, with D tentatively TRBD1 (6 bases). Germline CDR1 reads SGDLS; CDR2 reads YYNGEE. Between the trimmed V and J ends, which lost 4 bases and 1 base, there was a span of 23 bases. The length of the CDR3 is 18 residues. Here the CDR3 reads CASSSHSTGLTPNTEAFF. Here the CDR3 DNA reads TGTGCCAGCAGCTCCCATTCGACAGGTCTCACCCCGAACACTGAAGCTTTCTTT. Full variable domain (missing parts from reference TRBV9 and TRBJ1-1): DSGVTQTPKHLITATGQRVTLRCSPRSGDLSVYWYQQSLDQGLQFLIQYYNGEERAKGNILERFSAQQFPDLHSELNLSSLELGDSALYFCASSSHSTGLTPNTEAFFGQGTRLTVV.

Written as DNA, the CDR3 is TGTGCCAGCGCAGCGCAGCTTACCACTGAAGCTTTCTTT. Translating it yields CASAAQLTTEAFF. V usage is TRBV7-9 and J usage is TRBJ1-1; the D is unclear. The CDR3 runs 13 residues. The germline CDR1 and CDR2 sequences are SEHNR and FQNEAQ (reference sequence). Trimming pared 8 bases from V and 4 bases from J, leaving 14 bases between.

The chain uses TRBV5-6 and TRBJ1-2; D is undetermined. The CDR3 runs to 15 residues. CDR1 and CDR2 (germline): SGHDT, YYEEEE. V was trimmed by 4 bases and J by 4 bases, leaving 17 bases between them. The CDR3 DNA follows: TGTGCCAGCAGCGGTTACCCCCTCGGAGGCTATGGCTACACCTTC. It encodes CASSGYPLGGYGYTF.

V gene TRBV6-2 or TRBV6-3 combines with J gene TRBJ1-5; 7 bases agree with TRBD1. Unmatched junction bases numbered 17, after V lost 6 bases and J lost 3 bases. CDR3 length: 18 amino acids. Germline CDR1 is MNHEY and CDR2 is SVGEGT. The CDR3: CASSPRRGGQGDNQPQHF. CDR3 bases: TGTGCCAGCAGCCCTAGAAGGGGCGGGCAGGGGGACAATCAGCCCCAGCATTTT.

The V call is TRBV15, the J call TRBJ2-1, with 7 bases aligning to TRBD2. Germline-derived CDR1 and CDR2 are LNHNV and YYDKDF (reference sequence). Losses at the gene ends were 5 bases for V and 2 bases for J; bases not matched to a gene: 9. CDR3 length equals 16 residues. In DNA form, the CDR3 reads TGTGCCACCAGCGGGCCGCGGGAGAGCGCCTACAATGAGCAGTTCTTC. Its translation: CATSGPRESAYNEQFF.

This clone occurred a few times. This chain links TRBV6-5 with TRBJ1-4; D is perhaps TRBD1 (5 bases). V lost 6 bases, J lost 4 bases, and 15 bases lay in between. This CDR3 region has 15 residues. Germline assignment: CDR1 MNHEY and CDR2 SVGAGI. CDR3 in amino acids: CASRQRRGSNEKLFF. As DNA, the CDR3 is TGTGCCAGCAGGCAGAGAAGGGGCAGTAATGAAAAACTGTTTTTT.

The chain combines TRBV15 with TRBJ1-6; 9 bases match TRBD1. V gave up 5 bases and J gave up 6 bases; unmatched junction bases: 8. The CDR3 contains 16 residues. Germline loops: CDR1 LNHNV, CDR2 YYDKDF (reference sequence). Here the CDR3 DNA reads TGTGCCACCAGCTGGGGGACAGGGAGGAGTAATTCACCCCTCCACTTT. Protein sequence: CATSWGTGRSNSPLHF.

The rearrangement links TRBV27 to TRBJ2-3; 8 nucleotides line up with TRBD1. V lost 2 bases to trimming and J lost 3 bases; unmatched junction nucleotides: 7. The germline CDR1 and CDR2 sequences are MNHEY and SMNVEV (reference sequence). The CDR3 length is 16 residues. The CDR3 DNA is TGTGCCAGCAGTTTAAATAGCAGGGGGCGGACAGATACGCAGTATTTT. The encoded protein is CASSLNSRGRTDTQYF.

In this sample, this clone turned up a few times. The chain recombines TRBV5-1 with TRBJ1-1; D remains ambiguous. Trimming stripped 4 bases from V and 1 base from J, with 14 bases between. Germline V CDR1 and CDR2: SGHRS, YFSETQ. The CDR3 totals 15 residues. In nucleotides, the CDR3 is TGCGCCAGCAGCCGGGTCCAAAACTCGAACACTGAAGCTTTCTTT. Translation: CASSRVQNSNTEAFF.

This chain links TRBV12-3 or TRBV12-4 with TRBJ2-1; no clear D. V lost 7 bases, J lost 6 bases, and 13 bases lay in between. The CDR3 spans 13 residues. The CDR3 DNA reads TGTGCCAGCACCGCAAAGATCGGCAATGAGCAGTTCTTC. This gives the protein CASTAKIGNEQFF.

The V and J genes are TRBV29-1 and TRBJ1-1, with 7 bases aligning to TRBD1. The germline gives CDR1 SQVTM, CDR2 ANQGSEA. Trimming removed 3 bases from V and 5 bases from J; junction bases left unmatched: 6. The CDR3 totals 13 residues. The CDR3 spells CSVDTGQITEAFF. CDR3 DNA: TGCAGCGTTGATACGGGACAGATAACTGAAGCTTTCTTT.

The V call is TRBV3-1 (or the pseudogene TRBV3-2), the J call TRBJ1-1, with D possibly being TRBD1 (5 bases). This CDR3 spans 14 amino acids. Trimming cost V 4 bases and J 4 bases, with 13 bases left between them. Germline V gene sequence: CDR1 LGHDT, CDR2 YNNKEL (reference sequence). The CDR3 DNA reads TGTGCCAGCAGCCCCACGGGGGGGGTCACTGAAGCTTTCTTT. As protein: CASSPTGGVTEAFF.

This clone occurred once. V and J are TRBV29-1 and TRBJ2-7; 9 nucleotides agree with TRBD2. V was pared by 7 bases and J by 7 bases, with 8 bases of the junction left unmatched. Germline CDR1 SQVTM, CDR2 ANQGSEA. The CDR3 contains 12 residues. CDR3 amino acids: CSAVAGAGEQYF. CDR3 DNA: TGCAGCGCCGTAGCGGGAGCAGGTGAGCAGTACTTC.

The sample holds one count of this clone. J is TRBJ1-1 and V is TRBV5-1; D gene uncertain. Looked up from germline, CDR1 is SGHRS and CDR2 is YFSETQ. V lost 0 bases and J lost 4, with 10 bases in between. The CDR3 sequence is 14 residues long. CDR3 coding DNA: TGCGCCAGCAGCTTGGTGACACTGAGCACTGAAGCTTTCTTT. Translation: CASSLVTLSTEAFF.

The J gene is TRBJ1-5, the V gene TRBV30, with 9 nucleotides matching TRBD1. The V and J ends lost 3 bases and 10 bases, in that order; junction bases with no gene match: 7. CDR3 length equals 13 residues. The germline V gene encodes CDR1 GTSNPN and CDR2 SVGIG (reference sequence). The chain's CDR3 is CAWRRDRDSPQHF. CDR3 in DNA: TGTGCCTGGAGAAGGGACAGGGATTCCCCCCAGCATTTT.